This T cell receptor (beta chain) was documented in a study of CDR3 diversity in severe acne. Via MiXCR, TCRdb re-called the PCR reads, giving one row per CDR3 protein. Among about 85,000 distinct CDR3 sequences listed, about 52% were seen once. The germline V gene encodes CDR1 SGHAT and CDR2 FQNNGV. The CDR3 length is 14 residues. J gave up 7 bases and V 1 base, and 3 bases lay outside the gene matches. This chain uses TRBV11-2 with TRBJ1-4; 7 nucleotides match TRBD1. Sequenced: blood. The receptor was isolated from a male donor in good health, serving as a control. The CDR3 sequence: CASSLVPGGEKLFF. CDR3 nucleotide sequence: TGTGCCAGCAGCTTAGTTCCAGGGGGTGAAAAACTGTTTTTT. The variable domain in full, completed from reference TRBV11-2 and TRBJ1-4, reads EAGVAQSPRYKIIEKRQSVAFWCNPISGHATLYWYQQILGQGPKLLIQFQNNGVVDDSQLPKDRFSAERLKGVDSTLKIQPAKLEDSAVYLCASSLVPGGEKLFFGSGTQLSVL.